These T cell receptor beta chains were read from a single sample in a study of T cells in localized non-small cell lung cancer. TCRdb's table, derived via immunoSEQ multiplex PCR, lists solely in-frame clones and lacks some. This sample carries 7,000 to 7,500 clones, more than 20% of them seen once, and the ten largest clones take 3% to 4.5%. The starting material was lung tumor tissue, obtained before any cancer treatment. Source of these receptors: a man between 35 and 75 years old with stage III squamous cell lung carcinoma. Both conserved end residues are part of each CDR3.

j_gene,v_gene,CDR3aa
TRBJ2-7,TRBV6-8,CASSYTPGTSSHEQYF
TRBJ2-7,TRBV6-8,CASRRWTPSYEQYF
TRBJ1-1,TRBV11-3,CASGLPTGGARNTEAFF
TRBJ1-2,TRBV6-8,CASSQQGARGYTF
TRBJ1-2,TRBV18,CASSPGQGSYGYTF
TRBJ1-3,TRBV11-3,CASSVQGAGNTIYF
TRBJ2-1,TRBV7-5,CASSLDRDLTYNEQFF
TRBJ2-5,TRBV9,CASPPGQRQETQYF
TRBJ2-5,TRBV6-8,CASSYSMGLGETQYF
TRBJ1-3,TRBV2,CASSRDRQTGNTIYF
TRBJ2-2,TRBV9,CASSRAPGGELFF
TRBJ2-1,TRBV11-3,CASSLGQGALDEQFF
TRBJ2-7,TRBV6-8,CASSYSPGQGSYEQYF
TRBJ1-4,TRBV19,CASSPWDRNEKLFF
TRBJ2-7,TRBV9,CASSVVTSGDSYEQYF
TRBJ2-5,TRBV11-3,CASSAGQGARETQYF
TRBJ2-7,TRBV9,CASMTLGGSEQYF
TRBJ1-4,TRBV11-3,CASSQGDGGVGNEKLFF
TRBJ1-2,TRBV30,CAWLLAFGDYTF
TRBJ2-7,TRBV6-1,CASSEGLPPPAAQPYEQYF
TRBJ2-6,TRBV6-8,CASTGRPGSYAPSGANVLTF
TRBJ1-5,TRBV19,CASSIRTGNQPQHF
TRBJ1-2,TRBV4-1,CASSHPVGGNYGYTF
TRBJ1-2,TRBV9,CASSVDYGWSFMDGYTF
TRBJ2-7,TRBV18,CASSHRDRALHEQYF
TRBJ1-2,TRBV28,CASNPGPNYGYTF
TRBJ1-3,TRBV6-8,CASSFDRGRSGNTIYF
TRBJ1-1,TRBV10-3,CAISERYRGIPEAFF
TRBJ2-5,TRBV7-6,CASSFITVQETQYF
TRBJ2-1,TRBV14,CASSQDWGMGYNEQFF
TRBJ1-2,TRBV18,CASSPGQGPNYGYTF
TRBJ2-4,TRBV19,CASSIGQGAGNIQYF
TRBJ2-1,TRBV11-3,CASSPRQESSYNEQFF
TRBJ1-1,TRBV29-1,CSGRDRGISEAFF
TRBJ2-1,TRBV19,CASSPIPGQPHNDEQFF
TRBJ1-4,TRBV23-1,CASTRGGKATNEKLFF
TRBJ2-1,TRBV28,CASSFSYRDTYNEQFF
TRBJ2-2,TRBV30,CAWSVLQATGELFF
TRBJ1-1,TRBV30,CAWMSQANTEAFF
TRBJ2-5,TRBV30,CAWSLGQETQYF
TRBJ2-7,TRBV6-8,CASSMPPDFYEQYF
TRBJ2-5,TRBV11-3,CASSLGLAGPQGTQYF
TRBJ2-7,TRBV12-5,CASTSWAGTQEQYF
TRBJ2-7,TRBV9,CASRPGTPTYEQYF
TRBJ2-2,TRBV19,CASRTGNTGELFF
TRBJ1-6,TRBV6-8,CASSYGPGANNSPLHF
TRBJ1-1,TRBV19,CASSPGGWGNTEAFF
TRBJ2-2,TRBV9,CASRSKAYTGELFF
TRBJ1-4,TRBV6-8,CASSYPDEKLFF
TRBJ1-2,TRBV15,CATSRDPNGYGYTF
TRBJ1-3,TRBV6-8,CASSYSGGSGNTIYF
TRBJ2-5,TRBV19,CASSAGSSGGETQYF
TRBJ2-1,TRBV6-8,CASSATATNEQFF
TRBJ2-3,TRBV11-3,CASSHRDNTDTQYF
TRBJ2-5,TRBV28,CASSFVRDSRKMTQYF